This TCR beta chain comes out of a study of blood T cell repertoires in COVID-19. Background on the study: The origin of the acute and convalescent COVID-19 samples was the United States, Italy and Spain.

There are a few counts of this clone. Germline CDR1 SGHRS, CDR2 YFSETQ. This CDR3 has 14 residues. The trim removed 4 bases at V and 6 bases at J, leaving 4 bases unmatched. The method was immunoSEQ multiplex PCR; TCRdb's version includes in-frame clones alone and lacks a portion of them. The sample includes around 190,000 clones, 65% to 90% of them seen just once. This receptor was obtained from a man in his forties or fifties with active or convalescent COVID-19. The sequencing sample was made of peripheral blood. The V call is TRBV5-1, the J call TRBJ1-4; 9 bases match TRBD1. The CDR3: CASSRTGVDEKLFF. The CDR3 DNA sequence: TGCGCCAGCAGCAGGACAGGGGTAGATGAAAAACTGTTTTTT.